The T cell receptor (beta chain) under discussion was sequenced for a study of blood T cell repertoires in COVID-19. Study overall: The United States, Italy and Spain supplied acute and convalescent COVID-19 samples. PBMCs, B-cell-depleted T cells, or T cells were the source of the cDNA or gDNA that made up the material.

As processed by the authors: Amplifying reference gene primers gave estimates of nucleated cell counts. Assay: immunoSEQ multiplex PCR; the TCRdb copy retains only in-frame clones and omits some. V and J calls and clone size are given by that table; D and trimming were obtained from the DNA. This sample has roughly 250,000 clones; 80% to 90% occur once, and the top ten carry 4% to 4.5%. The CDR3 has 14 residues. The germline CDR1 and CDR2 sequences are SGHRS and YFSETQ. V was pared by 4 bases and J by 6 bases, with 6 bases of the junction left unmatched. The chain is built from TRBV5-1 and TRBJ2-1, with TRBD1 matching over 8 bases. This receptor was taken from a man over 45 with acute or convalescent COVID-19. The sequenced sample consisted of peripheral blood. CDR3 DNA sequence: TGCGCCAGCAGCCACCGGACAGGGTCCAATGAGCAGTTCTTC. Translated: CASSHRTGSNEQFF.